This T cell receptor beta chain came from a study of T cells after yellow fever vaccination. General observations from the study: Most primary-vaccination clones reappeared after the booster (approximately 96% CD4, around 88% CD8).

This clonotype has a handful of counts. TCRdb fed the 5' RACE reads into MiXCR, producing one record per CDR3 protein. Of fewer than 100,000 distinct CDR3 sequences in the sample, around 9.8% were seen once. This CDR3 contains 14 residues. The germline CDR1 and CDR2 sequences are SGHVS and FQNEAQ. Deletions cut 1 base from V and 0 bases from J, with 4 bases between. This clonotype was sampled from a man aged 18-30 years who received the YFV17D yellow fever vaccine. The source was CD8+ T cells not binding an NS4B(214-222) dextramer, sorted from PBMCs, collected around 16 days after the first yellow fever vaccination. The chain uses TRBV7-8 and TRBJ1-5; unclear D gene. The CDR3, as DNA: TGTGCCAGCAGCTTAGTACATAGCAATCAGCCCCAGCATTTT. Translated, it gives CASSLVHSNQPQHF.